Below, 24 T cell receptor beta chains from the same sample are listed, as sequenced in a study of T cell responses to AZD1222 COVID-19 vaccine. TCRdb's copy holds only in-frame clones and misses some; the assay was immunoSEQ multiplex PCR. Counted here are 80,000 or so clones, about 85% occurring once; the ten biggest clones make up about 1.6%. The specimen was peripheral blood, collected on day 0 of AZD1222 vaccination. These receptors came from an adult in good health.

This chain joins TRBV6-5 and TRBJ2-1; D unclear. V was cut by 4 bases and J by 4 bases, with 8 bases left in between. The CDR3 runs 13 residues. The germline CDR1 and CDR2 sequences are MNHEY and SVGAGI. The CDR3 DNA reads as TGTGCCAGCAGTTGGGATAGGTACAATGAGCAGTTCTTC. As protein: CASSWDRYNEQFF.

This rearrangement joins TRBV12-3 or TRBV12-4 to TRBJ1-1; D gene ambiguous. The CDR3 has 13 amino acids. V lost 6 bases and J lost 1, with 9 bases in between. DNA for the CDR3: TGTGCCAGCAGACTTGAAAGGAACACTGAAGCTTTCTTT. It translates to CASRLERNTEAFF.

This chain uses TRBV28 with TRBJ1-2; D may be TRBD1 (6 bases). Germline lookup yields CDR1 MDHEN and CDR2 SYDVKM. The CDR3 loop spans 14 amino acids. Trimming removed 8 bases from V and 5 bases from J, with 18 bases in between. CDR3 nucleotide sequence: TGTGCCAGCCAACGACAGCCAGGGGATTATGGCTACACCTTC. This gives the protein CASQRQPGDYGYTF.

The chain joins TRBV5-1 to TRBJ2-2; possibly TRBD2 for D (5 bases). Looked up from germline, CDR1 is SGHRS and CDR2 is YFSETQ. V dropped 6 bases and J dropped 3 bases, with 12 bases sitting between them. The CDR3 runs 14 residues. The CDR3 here is CASKIMEDTGELFF. The CDR3 coding sequence is TGCGCCAGCAAGATCATGGAGGACACCGGGGAGCTGTTTTTT.

This chain uses TRBV5-6 with TRBJ2-1; possibly TRBD2 for D (6 bases). CDR3 length equals 14 residues. The germline gives CDR1 SGHDT, CDR2 YYEEEE. Trimming removed 6 bases at V and 2 bases at J, with 12 bases between. Written as DNA, the CDR3 is TGTGCCAGCAACCGGGACTTAACCTACAATGAGCAGTTCTTC. This sequence encodes CASNRDLTYNEQFF.

V usage is TRBV2 and J usage is TRBJ1-2; no reliable D call. The V end was cut by 2 bases, the J end by 0 bases, with 4 bases between. Germline CDR1 reads SNHLY; CDR2 reads FYNNEI. This CDR3 is 13 amino acids long. DNA of the CDR3: TGTGCCAGCAGTGAAAGGGCTAACTATGGCTACACCTTC. Translation: CASSERANYGYTF.

This clone was seen once. The CDR3 region is CASSLYIFSYNEQFF. The CDR3 DNA follows: TGTGCCAGCAGCTTATACATTTTCTCCTACAATGAGCAGTTCTTC. This chain connects TRBV5-4 to TRBJ2-1; D not resolved. CDR3 length: 15 residues. V lost 2 bases and J 0 bases, leaving 9 bases between the germline ends. The germline V gene has CDR1 SGHNT and CDR2 YYREEE (reference sequence).

V gene TRBV3-1 (or the pseudogene TRBV3-2) combines with J gene TRBJ2-7; the D gene could be TRBD1 or TRBD2 (5 bases each). From germline, CDR1 is LGHDT and CDR2 YNNKEL (reference sequence). V was clipped by 4 bases and J by 2 bases, with 15 bases between them. CDR3 length: 15 residues. The CDR3 region has the DNA TGTGCCAGCAGCCGCACTGGGGGAAGGGCCTACGAGCAGTACTTC. It is translated as CASSRTGGRAYEQYF.

The rearrangement uses TRBV25-1 and TRBJ1-1; 8 bases align to TRBD1. Trimming at V came to 3 bases and at J to 6 bases, leaving 9 bases not matched to a gene. The CDR3 has 15 amino acids. The V gene's germline CDR1 is MGHDK and CDR2 SYGVNS. CDR3 nucleotides: TGTGCCAGCAGTGAGTACGGACAGGGCCGGGCTGAAGCTTTCTTT. It encodes CASSEYGQGRAEAFF.

The J gene is TRBJ2-5, the V gene TRBV6-5; D possibly corresponds to TRBD1 (5 bases). The CDR3 runs to 12 residues. From germline, CDR1 is MNHEY and CDR2 SVGAGI. V gave up 3 bases and J gave up 4 bases, with 6 bases separating them. The CDR3 spells CASSYRGETQYF. For the CDR3, the DNA is TGTGCCAGCAGTTATAGGGGAGAGACCCAGTACTTC.

The chain has TRBV6-6 and TRBJ2-4, with D possibly TRBD1 on 6 matching bases. The CDR3 contains 15 residues. The germline V and J ends were trimmed by 2 bases and 2 bases, with 10 bases remaining between them. Germline CDR1 and CDR2: MNHNY and SVGAGI (reference sequence). The CDR3 sequence is CASSYAGQTKNIQYF. Here the CDR3 DNA reads TGTGCCAGCAGTTACGCCGGACAGACCAAAAACATTCAGTACTTC.

This clone came up a few times. The gene calls are TRBV4-1 and TRBJ1-1; D is undetermined. Per germline, CDR1 MGHRA and CDR2 YSYEKL. The CDR3 runs 15 residues. V lost 4 bases and J 0 bases, leaving 12 bases between the germline ends. DNA for the CDR3: TGCGCCAGCAGCCGATCCGGAGGGATGAACACTGAAGCTTTCTTT. Translated, it gives CASSRSGGMNTEAFF.

The table lists this clone with a count of one. This chain connects TRBV6-5 to TRBJ2-1, with 15 bases matching TRBD2. Germline V lookup: CDR1 MNHEY, CDR2 SVGAGI. The CDR3 has 16 residues. Trimming removed 2 bases from V and 6 bases from J; junction bases left unmatched: 2. Here the CDR3 reads CASSYPGLAGGNEQFF. The CDR3 DNA reads TGTGCCAGCAGTTACCCGGGACTAGCGGGAGGCAATGAGCAGTTCTTC.

This sequence joins TRBV5-1 and TRBJ2-1; 10 nucleotides agree with TRBD2. The CDR3 extends over 16 amino acids. Per germline, CDR1 SGHRS and CDR2 YFSETQ. The V gene end was trimmed by 4 bases and the J gene end by 0 bases; junction bases not matched to a gene: 4. CDR3 amino acids: CASSLVAGGSYNEQFF. DNA of the CDR3: TGCGCCAGCAGCCTAGTAGCGGGAGGCTCCTACAATGAGCAGTTCTTC.

The CDR3 reads CASSPTGGGGTPLHF. In DNA, the CDR3 is TGTGCCAGCAGTCCTACAGGGGGTGGAGGGACACCCCTCCACTTT. The J gene is TRBJ1-6, the V gene TRBV27; 8 nucleotides align to TRBD1. This CDR3 is built from 15 residues. Unmatched junction bases numbered 11, after V lost 5 bases and J lost 11 bases. Per the germline V gene, CDR1 is MNHEY and CDR2 is SMNVEV (reference sequence).

This chain links TRBV3-1 (or the pseudogene TRBV3-2) with TRBJ1-2; D gene unclear. V was pared by 0 bases and J by 7 bases, with 18 bases between. Germline CDR1 is LGHDT and CDR2 is YNNKEL (reference sequence). The CDR3 is made up of 16 amino acids. The CDR3 nucleotides read TGTGCCAGCAGCCAAGATTCGGGAGGGCTGTCGGGTGGCTACACCTTC. Translated, it gives CASSQDSGGLSGGYTF.

There are a few counts of this clone. The J gene is TRBJ1-3, the V gene TRBV5-1; TRBD1 aligns across 10 bases. Germline trimming cut 5 bases from V and 4 bases from J; bases unmatched to any gene: 12. CDR1 and CDR2 (germline): SGHRS, YFSETQ. There are 17 residues in the CDR3. The DNA of the CDR3 is TGCGCCAGCAGTTACTCAGGAGGACAGGGGGACGGAAACACCATATATTTT. Translated, it gives CASSYSGGQGDGNTIYF. The entire variable domain, with the rest obtained from reference TRBV5-1 and TRBJ1-3, is as follows: KAGVTQTPRYLIKTRGQQVTLSCSPISGHRSVSWYQQTPGQGLQFLFEYFSETQRNKGNFPGRFSGRQFSNSRSEMNVSTLELGDSALYLCASSYSGGQGDGNTIYFGEGSWLTVV.

V and J are TRBV6-1 and TRBJ2-5, with D tentatively TRBD1 (6 bases). Per germline, CDR1 MNHNS and CDR2 SASEGT. The CDR3 sequence is 16 residues long. V dropped 1 base and J dropped 4 bases, with 16 bases sitting between them. The CDR3 bases are TGTGCCAGCAGTGAAGGTAGTGGTACCAGGGGAGAGACCCAGTACTTC. Amino acid sequence: CASSEGSGTRGETQYF.

This clone was counted once. This chain connects TRBV19 to TRBJ1-1, with a weak D call TRBD1 (6 bases). Trimming removed 1 base at V and 3 bases at J, with 21 bases between. Germline loops: CDR1 LNHDA, CDR2 SQIVND (reference sequence). The CDR3 consists of 18 residues. The CDR3: CASSIVQGGLRYYTEAFF. As DNA, the CDR3 is TGTGCCAGTAGTATAGTCCAAGGGGGACTTCGTTATTACACTGAAGCTTTCTTT.

This chain joins TRBV19 and TRBJ1-5, with 10 nucleotides matching TRBD1. This CDR3 spans 17 amino acids. J gave up 0 bases and V 5 bases, and 7 bases lay outside the gene matches. Germline V gene data show CDR1 as LNHDA and CDR2 as SQIVND (reference sequence). The CDR3 region is CASSPTGQGSSNQPQHF. The CDR3 nucleotides read TGTGCCAGTAGTCCCACGGGACAGGGGTCTAGCAATCAGCCCCAGCATTTT.

This clone is a singleton in its sample. V is TRBV5-1 and J is TRBJ2-5; 9 nucleotides line up with TRBD1. The CDR3 is made up of 14 amino acids. Germline CDR1 and CDR2: SGHRS and YFSETQ. V shed 0 bases and J 4 bases; nucleotides not matched to a gene: 1. CDR3 in amino acids: CASSLEGQGETQYF. CDR3 bases: TGCGCCAGCAGCTTGGAGGGACAGGGAGAGACCCAGTACTTC.

CDR3 loop: CAWSVGGRLAEAFF. CDR3 coding DNA: TGTGCCTGGAGTGTCGGGGGGCGCTTGGCTGAAGCTTTCTTT. The rearrangement links TRBV30 to TRBJ1-1; tentatively, D is TRBD1 (6 bases). The CDR3 is made up of 14 amino acids. CDR1 is GTSNPN and CDR2 is SVGIG in the germline V gene (reference sequence). V lost 0 bases, J lost 6 bases, and 14 bases lay in between.

The chain joins TRBV6-5 to TRBJ1-5; D is uncertain. This CDR3 comprises 14 residues. CDR1 and CDR2 (germline): MNHEY, SVGAGI. The V gene lost 7 bases and the J gene lost 5 bases, with 15 bases spanning the gap. CDR3 region: CASTEPLGDQPQHF. CDR3 nucleotides: TGTGCCAGCACAGAACCCCTGGGCGATCAGCCCCAGCATTTT.

The J gene is TRBJ1-1, the V gene TRBV19; D perhaps matches TRBD1 (5 bases). With 5 bases removed from V and 1 base from J, the gap between germline ends came to 23 bases. Germline V gene data show CDR1 as LNHDA and CDR2 as SQIVND (reference sequence). The length of the CDR3 is 18 residues. CDR3 DNA sequence: TGTGCCAGTAGTGGGGCCCCCATCCAAGGGTATTCGAACACTGAAGCTTTCTTT. Residues: CASSGAPIQGYSNTEAFF.